A selection of T cell receptor beta chains follows, all from one sample in a study of blood T cells in healthy people across ages. Each CDR3 protein gets one entry after TCRdb re-called the 5' RACE reads with MiXCR. This table has 750,000 to 850,000 distinct CDR3 sequences, 25% appearing once. This sample was also put to use in a study of T cells of mothers and their children.

The sample comprised blood. Every receptor here comes from a boy aged 5-17 years in good health. CDR3s include the opening cysteine and the closing phenylalanine or tryptophan. Fields, in order: clone size, J gene, V gene, D gene, CDR3 protein, CDR3 DNA. A D gene is named only where the DNA matches it firmly. Size is stated for part of the rows, as once, few or many counts, or as a class when the clone is expanded.

size: few
J: TRBJ2-7
V: TRBV27
D: .
CDR3: CASNAGSGPSGEQYF
DNA: TGTGCCAGCAACGCGGGGTCAGGCCCATCGGGCGAGCAGTACTTC

size: few
J: TRBJ2-7
V: TRBV20-1
D: TRBD2
CDR3: CSARAGREPYEQYF
DNA: TGCAGTGCTAGAGCGGGGCGGGAGCCCTACGAGCAGTACTTC

size: .
J: TRBJ1-3
V: TRBV28
D: .
CDR3: CASSLYNSGGNTIYF
DNA: TGTGCCAGCAGTTTATACAACAGCGGTGGAAACACCATATATTTT

size: .
J: TRBJ1-6
V: TRBV4-2
D: .
CDR3: CASSQESLGYDSPLHF
DNA: TGTGCCAGCAGCCAAGAATCTTTAGGGTACGATTCACCCCTCCACTTT

size: few
J: TRBJ1-2
V: TRBV4-2
D: .
CDR3: CASSPDQTGGGYTF
DNA: TGTGCCAGCAGCCCCGATCAAACTGGGGGTGGCTACACCTTC

size: few
J: TRBJ1-4
V: TRBV5-6
D: .
CDR3: CASSLRLGTHEKLFF
DNA: TGTGCCAGCAGCCTCAGACTGGGGACCCATGAAAAACTGTTTTTT

size: .
J: TRBJ2-6
V: TRBV14
D: .
CDR3: CASSQDRVQGANVLTF
DNA: TGTGCCAGCAGCCAAGACAGGGTCCAAGGGGCCAACGTCCTGACTTTC

size: once
J: TRBJ2-7
V: TRBV20-1
D: .
CDR3: CSARRNLYEQYF
DNA: TGCAGTGCTAGGCGAAACCTCTACGAGCAGTACTTC

size: few
J: TRBJ2-3
V: TRBV7-2
D: .
CDR3: CASSFFRGVPDTQYF
DNA: TGTGCCAGCAGCTTCTTCCGCGGGGTCCCAGACACGCAGTATTTT

size: .
J: TRBJ2-7
V: TRBV27
D: .
CDR3: CASRGTGLLSYEQYF
DNA: TGTGCCAGCAGAGGGACGGGCCTCCTCTCCTACGAGCAGTACTTC

size: .
J: TRBJ2-7
V: TRBV4-2
D: TRBD1
CDR3: CASSQEFRLTGGFDEQYF
DNA: TGTGCCAGCAGCCAAGAATTTAGGTTGACAGGGGGGTTTGACGAGCAGTACTTC

size: .
J: TRBJ2-1
V: TRBV20-1
D: TRBD1
CDR3: CSARDDRVVHNEQFF
DNA: TGCAGTGCTAGAGATGACAGGGTGGTACACAATGAGCAGTTCTTC

size: .
J: TRBJ2-7
V: TRBV20-1
D: .
CDR3: CSARGYREWEQYF
DNA: TGCAGTGCTAGAGGTTACAGGGAGTGGGAGCAGTACTTC

size: many
J: TRBJ2-3
V: TRBV10-3
D: .
CDR3: CAISELDPSTDTQYF
DNA: TGTGCCATCAGTGAGTTGGACCCGAGCACAGATACGCAGTATTTT

size: .
J: TRBJ1-6
V: TRBV20-1
D: .
CDR3: CSASQGPLSYNSPLHF
DNA: TGCAGTGCTAGTCAGGGCCCACTGTCCTATAATTCACCCCTCCACTTT

size: .
J: TRBJ1-5
V: TRBV4-3
D: TRBD1
CDR3: CASGERTGAQPQHF
DNA: TGCGCCAGCGGGGAGAGGACAGGGGCTCAGCCCCAGCATTTT

size: .
J: TRBJ2-5
V: TRBV14
D: .
CDR3: CASSQQRLEETQYF
DNA: TGTGCCAGCAGCCAGCAGCGACTAGAAGAGACCCAGTACTTC

size: .
J: TRBJ2-7
V: TRBV20-1
D: TRBD1
CDR3: CSARGQGDGQYF
DNA: TGCAGTGCTAGGGGACAGGGGGACGGGCAGTACTTC

size: .
J: TRBJ1-6
V: TRBV7-2
D: TRBD1
CDR3: CASSGWTGTNNSPLHF
DNA: TGTGCCAGCAGCGGCTGGACAGGGACCAATAATTCACCCCTCCACTTT

size: few
J: TRBJ1-5
V: TRBV6-5
D: .
CDR3: CASSYGGFTSSASDSNQPQHF
DNA: TGTGCCAGCAGTTACGGGGGCTTTACGTCGTCCGCCTCGGATAGCAATCAGCCCCAGCATTTT

size: .
J: TRBJ1-2
V: TRBV28
D: .
CDR3: CASSSQVPAYGYTF
DNA: TGTGCCAGCAGTTCCCAAGTCCCCGCCTATGGCTACACCTTC

size: few
J: TRBJ2-7
V: TRBV13
D: TRBD2
CDR3: CASSPREGYYEQYF
DNA: TGTGCCAGCAGCCCTAGGGAGGGCTACTACGAGCAGTACTTC

size: .
J: TRBJ1-1
V: TRBV6-5
D: .
CDR3: CASSSQNRKDEAFF
DNA: TGTGCCAGCAGCTCCCAGAATCGGAAAGATGAGGCTTTCTTT

size: .
J: TRBJ2-7
V: TRBV6-2/TRBV6-3
D: .
CDR3: CASRDLPNEQYF
DNA: TGTGCCAGCAGGGACCTCCCGAACGAGCAGTACTTC

size: .
J: TRBJ2-7
V: TRBV5-7
D: TRBD1
CDR3: CASTTWGDRDYEQYF
DNA: TGTGCCAGCACCACATGGGGAGACAGGGATTACGAGCAGTACTTC

size: .
J: TRBJ2-1
V: TRBV29-1
D: .
CDR3: CSADSLVSYNEQFF
DNA: TGCAGCGCGGACTCCCTCGTCTCCTACAATGAGCAGTTCTTC

size: .
J: TRBJ2-1
V: TRBV24-1
D: TRBD2
CDR3: CATSDSPGLAGRGNEQFF
DNA: TGTGCCACCAGTGATTCCCCGGGACTAGCGGGACGAGGAAATGAGCAGTTCTTC

size: few
J: TRBJ2-3
V: TRBV30
D: .
CDR3: CAWSGVSLNTQYF
DNA: TGTGCCTGGAGTGGGGTCTCCCTCAATACGCAGTATTTT

size: few
J: TRBJ2-5
V: TRBV2
D: .
CDR3: CASTQIDRKETQYF
DNA: TGTGCCAGCACCCAGATAGACAGGAAAGAGACCCAGTACTTC

size: few
J: TRBJ1-4
V: TRBV6-1
D: .
CDR3: CASRETATNEKLFF
DNA: TGTGCCAGCAGGGAGACAGCAACTAATGAAAAACTGTTTTTT

size: few
J: TRBJ2-3
V: TRBV27
D: .
CDR3: CASSLSTPLDTQYF
DNA: TGTGCCAGCAGTTTATCGACCCCTTTGGATACGCAGTATTTT

size: few
J: TRBJ2-3
V: TRBV4-3
D: .
CDR3: CASSQDTTDTQYF
DNA: TGCGCCAGCAGCCAAGATACCACAGATACGCAGTATTTT

size: few
J: TRBJ1-4
V: TRBV12-3/TRBV12-4
D: .
CDR3: CASSSGGRGLHEKLFF
DNA: TGTGCCAGCAGTAGTGGGGGGCGCGGGCTTCATGAAAAACTGTTTTTT

size: few
J: TRBJ2-7
V: TRBV20-1
D: .
CDR3: CSASRGVSYEQYF
DNA: TGCAGTGCTAGTCGAGGGGTATCCTACGAGCAGTACTTC

size: few
J: TRBJ2-2
V: TRBV20-1
D: TRBD2
CDR3: CSAPTRRGGTGELFF
DNA: TGCAGTGCCCCGACTCGGCGGGGGGGCACCGGGGAGCTGTTTTTT

size: few
J: TRBJ1-5
V: TRBV24-1
D: .
CDR3: CATSDSQEYSNQPQHF
DNA: TGTGCCACCAGTGATTCACAGGAATATAGCAATCAGCCCCAGCATTTT

size: .
J: TRBJ2-5
V: TRBV28
D: .
CDR3: CASSFEQDQETQYF
DNA: TGTGCCAGCAGTTTTGAACAGGACCAAGAGACCCAGTACTTC

size: .
J: TRBJ2-4
V: TRBV7-9
D: TRBD1
CDR3: CASSPHGWDRGLNIQYF
DNA: TGTGCCAGCAGCCCCCATGGCTGGGACAGGGGGTTAAACATTCAGTACTTC

size: .
J: TRBJ2-7
V: TRBV28
D: .
CDR3: CASTGFLGDGSRYEQYF
DNA: TGTGCCAGCACAGGATTTCTGGGCGACGGGAGTCGGTACGAGCAGTACTTC

size: .
J: TRBJ2-7
V: TRBV4-1
D: TRBD2
CDR3: CASSQVIAGGYEQYF
DNA: TGCGCCAGCAGCCAAGTGATAGCGGGAGGGTACGAGCAGTACTTC

size: .
J: TRBJ1-4
V: TRBV29-1
D: TRBD1
CDR3: CSVVLLQGAGEKLFF
DNA: TGCAGCGTTGTTCTCTTACAGGGGGCCGGCGAAAAACTGTTTTTT

size: few
J: TRBJ2-7
V: TRBV12-3/TRBV12-4
D: .
CDR3: CASSFQVTYEQYF
DNA: TGTGCCAGCAGTTTCCAGGTCACGTACGAGCAGTACTTC

size: .
J: TRBJ1-2
V: TRBV7-9
D: TRBD1
CDR3: CAALGQGAFGGYTF
DNA: TGTGCCGCATTAGGACAGGGGGCTTTTGGTGGCTACACCTTC

size: .
J: TRBJ1-6
V: TRBV7-2
D: .
CDR3: CASSLAGRNSPLHF
DNA: TGTGCCAGCAGCTTAGCAGGACGGAATTCACCCCTCCACTTT

size: many
J: TRBJ2-5
V: TRBV29-1
D: .
CDR3: CSVEGPEETQYF
DNA: TGCAGCGTTGAGGGCCCCGAAGAGACCCAGTACTTC

size: .
J: TRBJ2-5
V: TRBV24-1
D: .
CDR3: CATSEGGGEETQYF
DNA: TGTGCCACCAGTGAAGGAGGTGGCGAAGAGACCCAGTACTTC

size: few
J: TRBJ1-2
V: TRBV20-1
D: .
CDR3: CSAREGGKGYTF
DNA: TGCAGTGCTAGAGAGGGAGGCAAGGGCTACACCTTC

size: .
J: TRBJ2-1
V: TRBV7-2
D: TRBD2
CDR3: CASSSSGRASNEQFF
DNA: TGTGCCAGCAGCTCTAGCGGGAGGGCCAGCAATGAGCAGTTCTTC

size: .
J: TRBJ2-1
V: TRBV5-8
D: TRBD1
CDR3: CASSLWPFQGERNEQFF
DNA: TGTGCCAGCAGCTTGTGGCCGTTTCAGGGGGAGCGCAATGAGCAGTTCTTC

size: .
J: TRBJ2-1
V: TRBV3-1
D: TRBD2
CDR3: CASSPSGGVYNEQFF
DNA: TGTGCCAGCAGCCCGAGCGGGGGAGTCTACAATGAGCAGTTCTTC

size: few
J: TRBJ1-1
V: TRBV20-1
D: .
CDR3: CSANGLRTEAFF
DNA: TGCAGTGCTAACGGGCTCCGCACTGAAGCTTTCTTT